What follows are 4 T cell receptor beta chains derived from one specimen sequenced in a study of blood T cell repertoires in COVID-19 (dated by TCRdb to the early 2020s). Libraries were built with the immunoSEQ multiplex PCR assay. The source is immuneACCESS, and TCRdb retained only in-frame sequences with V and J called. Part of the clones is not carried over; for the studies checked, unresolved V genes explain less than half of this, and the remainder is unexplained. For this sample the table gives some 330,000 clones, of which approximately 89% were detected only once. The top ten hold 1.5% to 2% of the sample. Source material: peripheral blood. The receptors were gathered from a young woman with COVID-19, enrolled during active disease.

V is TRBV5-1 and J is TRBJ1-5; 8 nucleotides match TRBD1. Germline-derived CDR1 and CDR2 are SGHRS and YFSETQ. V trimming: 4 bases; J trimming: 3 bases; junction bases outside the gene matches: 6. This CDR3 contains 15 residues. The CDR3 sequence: CASSPQGAVNQPQHF. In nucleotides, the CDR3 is TGCGCCAGCAGCCCCCAGGGGGCAGTCAATCAGCCCCAGCATTTT. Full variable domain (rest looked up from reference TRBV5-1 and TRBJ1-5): KAGVTQTPRYLIKTRGQQVTLSCSPISGHRSVSWYQQTPGQGLQFLFEYFSETQRNKGNFPGRFSGRQFSNSRSEMNVSTLELGDSALYLCASSPQGAVNQPQHFGDGTRLSIL.

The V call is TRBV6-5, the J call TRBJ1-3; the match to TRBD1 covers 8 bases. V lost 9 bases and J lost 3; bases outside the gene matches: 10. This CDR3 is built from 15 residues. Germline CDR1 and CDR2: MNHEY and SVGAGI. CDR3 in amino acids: CASSITGGSGNTIYF. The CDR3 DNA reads TGTGCCAGTTCGATTACAGGGGGTAGTGGAAACACCATATATTTT.

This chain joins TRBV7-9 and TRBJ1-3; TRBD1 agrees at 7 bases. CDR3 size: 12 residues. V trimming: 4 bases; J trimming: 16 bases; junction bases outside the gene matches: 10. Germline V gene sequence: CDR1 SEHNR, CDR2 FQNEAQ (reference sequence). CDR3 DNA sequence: TGTGCCAGCAGCTCCGAAATGGGGACAGCTTATTTT. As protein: CASSSEMGTAYF.

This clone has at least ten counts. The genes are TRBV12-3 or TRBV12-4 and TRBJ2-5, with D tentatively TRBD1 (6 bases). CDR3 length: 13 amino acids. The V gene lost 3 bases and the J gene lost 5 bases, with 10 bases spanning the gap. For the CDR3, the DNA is TGTGCCAGCAGTTTGACAGGTGGCGAGACCCAGTACTTC. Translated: CASSLTGGETQYF.